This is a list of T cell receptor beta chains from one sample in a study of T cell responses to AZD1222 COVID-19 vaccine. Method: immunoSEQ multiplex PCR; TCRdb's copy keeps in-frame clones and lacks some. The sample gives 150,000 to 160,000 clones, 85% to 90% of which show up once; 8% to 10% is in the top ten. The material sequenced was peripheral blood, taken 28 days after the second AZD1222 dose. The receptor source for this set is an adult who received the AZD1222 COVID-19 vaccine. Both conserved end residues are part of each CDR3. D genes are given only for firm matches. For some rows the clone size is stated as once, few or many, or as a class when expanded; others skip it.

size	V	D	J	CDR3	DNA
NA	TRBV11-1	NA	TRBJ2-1	CASSLGRPDNEQFF	TGTGCCAGCAGCTTAGGTCGGCCGGACAATGAGCAGTTCTTC
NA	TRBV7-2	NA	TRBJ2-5	CASSSEETQYF	TGTGCCAGCAGCTCAGAAGAGACCCAGTACTTC
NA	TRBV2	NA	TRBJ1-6	CASSLNPTGFNSPLHF	TGTGCCAGCAGCCTAAACCCCACAGGGTTTAATTCACCCCTCCACTTT
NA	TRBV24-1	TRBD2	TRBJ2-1	CATSGQTSGMHEQFF	TGTGCCACCAGTGGGCAGACTAGCGGGATGCATGAGCAGTTCTTC
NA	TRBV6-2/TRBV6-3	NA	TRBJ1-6	CASSYSQGNSPLHF	TGTGCCAGCAGTTACTCTCAGGGGAACTCACCCCTCCACTTT
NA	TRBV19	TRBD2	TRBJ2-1	CASSIELAGAVYNEQFF	TGTGCCAGTAGTATAGAGCTAGCGGGAGCCGTCTACAATGAGCAGTTCTTC
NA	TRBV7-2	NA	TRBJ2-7	CASSFKEQYF	TGTGCCAGCAGCTTTAAGGAGCAGTACTTC
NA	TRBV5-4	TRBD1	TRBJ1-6	CASSSDAGGNSPLHF	TGTGCCAGCAGCTCGGACGCAGGGGGCAATTCACCCCTCCACTTT
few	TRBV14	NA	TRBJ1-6	CASSQDRGNLDSPLHF	TGTGCCAGCAGCCAAGATCGGGGTAATTTAGATTCACCCCTCCACTTT
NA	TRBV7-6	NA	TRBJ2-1	CASSADTSSSYNEQFF	TGTGCCAGCAGCGCGGACACCTCGAGCTCCTACAATGAGCAGTTCTTC
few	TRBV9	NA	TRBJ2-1	CASTRAGDEQFF	TGTGCCAGCACCAGGGCTGGGGATGAGCAGTTCTTC
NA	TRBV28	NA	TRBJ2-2	CASSFRGRGSGELFF	TGTGCCAGCAGTTTCCGGGGGAGAGGGAGCGGGGAGCTGTTTTTT
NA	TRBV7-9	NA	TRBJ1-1	CASSLAGFTEAFF	TGTGCCAGCAGCTTAGCAGGGTTCACTGAAGCTTTCTTT
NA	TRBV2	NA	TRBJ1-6	CASTLDYTYSPLHF	TGTGCCAGCACCCTGGACTATACTTATTCACCCCTCCACTTT
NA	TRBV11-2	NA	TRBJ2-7	CASAYSSGLPYEQYF	TGTGCCAGCGCGTATTCGAGCGGCCTCCCCTACGAGCAGTACTTC
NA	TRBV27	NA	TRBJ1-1	CASSFLGLAGVNTEAFF	TGTGCCAGCAGTTTCCTTGGTCTCGCCGGGGTTAACACTGAAGCTTTCTTT
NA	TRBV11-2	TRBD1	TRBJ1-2	CASSPDDRDWGYTF	TGTGCCAGCAGCCCCGACGACAGGGATTGGGGCTACACCTTC
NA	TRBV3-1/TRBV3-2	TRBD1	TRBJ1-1	CASSHTGGTEAFF	TGTGCCAGCAGCCATACAGGGGGCACTGAAGCTTTCTTT
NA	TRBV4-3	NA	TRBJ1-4	CASSQDTPGGGYEKLFF	TGCGCCAGCAGCCAAGATACCCCCGGAGGCGGATACGAAAAACTGTTTTTT
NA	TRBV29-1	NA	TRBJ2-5	CSVVGKQETQYF	TGCAGCGTTGTTGGAAAACAAGAGACCCAGTACTTC
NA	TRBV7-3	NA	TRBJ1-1	CASRLEPGLGKAFF	TGTGCCAGCAGATTAGAACCAGGGTTAGGGAAAGCTTTCTTT
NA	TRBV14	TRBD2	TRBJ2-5	CASSQDSLAAQETQYF	TGTGCCAGCAGCCAAGATTCTCTAGCGGCCCAAGAGACCCAGTACTTC
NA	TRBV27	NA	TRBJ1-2	CASSSLGVADGYTF	TGTGCCAGCAGTTCACTCGGGGTGGCGGATGGCTACACCTTC
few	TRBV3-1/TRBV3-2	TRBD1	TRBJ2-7	CASSQGQGSYEQYF	TGTGCCAGCAGCCAAGGACAGGGGTCCTACGAGCAGTACTTC
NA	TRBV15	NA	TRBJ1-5	CATSRDGQLNQPQHF	TGTGCCACCAGCAGAGATGGTCAACTCAATCAGCCCCAGCATTTT
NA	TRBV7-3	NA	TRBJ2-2	CASSPSRVASNTGELFF	TGTGCCAGCAGCCCTAGCCGAGTAGCTTCGAACACCGGGGAGCTGTTTTTT
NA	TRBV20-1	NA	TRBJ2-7	CSASRTYEQYF	TGCAGTGCTAGTAGGACCTACGAGCAGTACTTC
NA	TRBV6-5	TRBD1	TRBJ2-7	CASTEQGLYEQYF	TGTGCCAGCACGGAACAGGGGTTATACGAGCAGTACTTC
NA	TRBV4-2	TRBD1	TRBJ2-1	CASSPRTDRVVYNEQFF	TGTGCCAGCAGCCCCCGGACGGACAGGGTTGTCTACAATGAGCAGTTCTTC
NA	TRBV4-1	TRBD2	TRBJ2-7	CASSLFGTSGRGPLYEQYF	TGCGCCAGCAGCCTGTTTGGGACTAGCGGGAGGGGACCACTCTACGAGCAGTACTTC
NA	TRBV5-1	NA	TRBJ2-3	CASSSFSGFPDTQYF	TGCGCCAGCAGCAGCTTTAGTGGTTTCCCAGATACGCAGTATTTT
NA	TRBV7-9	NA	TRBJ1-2	CASSLVNYGYTF	TGTGCCAGCAGCTTAGTTAACTATGGCTACACCTTC
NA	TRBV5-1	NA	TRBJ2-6	CASSPGGANVLTF	TGCGCCAGCAGCCCGGGGGGGGCCAACGTCCTGACTTTC
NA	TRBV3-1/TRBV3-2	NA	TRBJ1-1	CASSRIQGMGTEAFF	TGTGCCAGCAGCCGCATACAGGGTATGGGCACTGAAGCTTTCTTT
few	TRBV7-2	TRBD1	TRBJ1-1	CASSLQGASEAFF	TGTGCCAGCAGCTTACAGGGGGCCTCTGAAGCTTTCTTT
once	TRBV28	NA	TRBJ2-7	CASSSWTVSLYEQYF	TGTGCCAGCAGTTCCTGGACAGTTAGCCTTTACGAGCAGTACTTC
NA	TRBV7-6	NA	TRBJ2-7	CASSSRTGEQYF	TGTGCCAGCAGCTCAAGGACTGGAGAGCAGTACTTC
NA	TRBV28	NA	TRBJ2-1	CASSFEGAGSYNEQFF	TGTGCCAGCAGTTTTGAGGGAGCGGGCTCCTACAATGAGCAGTTCTTC
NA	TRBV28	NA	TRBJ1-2	CASSSGTLQAYGYTF	TGTGCCAGCAGTTCCGGGACCCTCCAGGCCTATGGCTACACCTTC